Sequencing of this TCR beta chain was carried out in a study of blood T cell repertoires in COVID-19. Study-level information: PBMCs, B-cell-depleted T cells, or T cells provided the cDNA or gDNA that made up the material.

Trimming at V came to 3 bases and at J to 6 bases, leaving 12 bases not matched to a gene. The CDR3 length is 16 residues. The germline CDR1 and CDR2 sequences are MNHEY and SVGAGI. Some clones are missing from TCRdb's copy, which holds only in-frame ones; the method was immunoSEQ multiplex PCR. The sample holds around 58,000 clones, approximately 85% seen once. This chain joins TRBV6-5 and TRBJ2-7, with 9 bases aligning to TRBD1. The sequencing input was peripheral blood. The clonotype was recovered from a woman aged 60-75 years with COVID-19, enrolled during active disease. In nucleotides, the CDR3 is TGTGCCAGCAGTTATTACAGGGGGCGCGGAGAAGGCGAGCAGTACTTC. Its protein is CASSYYRGRGEGEQYF.